A single sample is the source of the 15 T cell receptor beta chains below, sequenced in a study of CD8+CD57+ T cells in acquired aplastic anemia. It was genomic DNA that served as the template for profiling TCR beta VDJ and CDR3. TCRdb ran MiXCR on the reads and lists one entry per CDR3 protein. The sample holds 400,000 to 500,000 distinct CDR3 sequences, approximately 70% seen once. Input material: sorted CD4+, CD8+, or CD8+CD57+ T cells (not recorded which) from PBMCs. These receptors came from a human donor in good health, serving as a control.

Concerning this clonotype: The conserved phenylalanine or tryptophan normally closing the CDR3 is absent here, so this likely arose from a read error. It is unclear where the CDR3 begins or ends on the DNA, so no DNA is shown, and the CDR3 is as TCRdb lists it. This chain connects TRBV19 to TRBJ2-3; the table's D gene call, TRBD1, was not cross checked with the DNA. The CDR3 sequence runs 15 residues, both termini included. CDR1 LNHDA and CDR2 SQIVND come from the germline V gene (reference sequence). CDR3 region: CASSTSGFDQPQHFG.

The chain combines TRBV5-6 with TRBJ1-4; TRBD1 aligns across 8 bases. Germline V gives CDR1 SGHDT, CDR2 YYEEEE. The V gene end was trimmed by 7 bases and the J gene end by 8 bases; junction bases not matched to a gene: 13. This CDR3 has 15 amino acids. The CDR3 loop is CASGRQGCLEEKLFF. CDR3 nucleotides: TGTGCCAGCGGAAGACAGGGGTGCTTGGAGGAAAAACTGTTTTTT. Together with reference TRBV5-6 and TRBJ1-4, the CDR3 gives the full variable domain: DAGVTQSPTHLIKTRGQQVTLRCSPKSGHDTVSWYQQALGQGPQFIFQYYEEEERQRGNFPDRFSGHQFPNYSSELNVNALLLGDSALYLCASGRQGCLEEKLFFGSGTQLSVL.

The genes are TRBV2 and TRBJ2-7; a weak D match, TRBD2 (6 bases). The CDR3 spans 14 residues. Germline values: CDR1 SNHLY, CDR2 FYNNEI. V was pared by 4 bases and J by 11 bases, with 21 bases between. CDR3 in amino acids: CASSGVGGVYDEYF. In nucleotides, the CDR3 is TGTGCCAGCAGTGGCGTCGGCGGGGTTTACGACGAGTACTTC.

CDR3 residues: CASSQGPSRNTEAFF. CDR3 sequence (DNA): TGTGCCAGCAGCCAAGGACCCAGCAGGAACACTGAAGCTTTCTTT. The gene calls are TRBV12-3 or TRBV12-4 and TRBJ1-1; D is uncertain. This CDR3 comprises 15 residues. Trimming took 6 bases from V and 1 from J, leaving 15 bases between them.

The CDR3 DNA reads as TGTGCCAGCAGCCTCGGTGGGTGGCGGACTGAAGCTTTCTTT. Translating it yields CASSLGGWRTEAFF. V usage is TRBV11-2 and J usage is TRBJ1-1, with D uncertain. CDR1 and CDR2 from the germline V gene are SGHAT and FQNNGV. The V end lost 5 bases, the J end lost 5 bases, and 15 bases lay between the germline ends. The CDR3 is 14 residues long.

V and J are TRBV7-2 and TRBJ1-1, with D hard to call. The CDR3 totals 13 residues. V lost 5 bases and J lost 1, with 8 bases in between. Germline values: CDR1 SGHTA, CDR2 FQGNSA. CDR3 in amino acids: CASSVDENTEAFF. The CDR3 nucleotides read TGTGCCAGCAGCGTGGACGAGAACACTGAAGCTTTCTTT.

In DNA, the CDR3 is TGCGCCAGCAGCCAGGAATCGACTAGCGGGAGCTACGAGCAGTACTTC. Amino acid sequence: CASSQESTSGSYEQYF. This rearrangement joins TRBV4-3 to TRBJ2-7, with 12 nucleotides matching TRBD2. The CDR3 is 16 amino acids. The V and J ends lost 3 bases and 3 bases, in that order; junction bases with no gene match: 6. Germline CDR1 is LGHNA and CDR2 is YSLEER.

This clonotype was recorded a few times. The chain employs TRBV19 and TRBJ1-1; no clear D gene. This CDR3 region has 15 residues. The ends were cut back, 5 bases at V and 2 bases at J, with 15 bases in the middle. Germline CDR1 and CDR2: LNHDA and SQIVND (reference sequence). CDR3 coding DNA: TGTGCCAGTAGTGAAACGGGAGCGGTAAACACTGAAGCTTTCTTT. Its translation is CASSETGAVNTEAFF.

This clonotype was recorded only once. A junction boundary mismatches the germline segment, possibly from a read error. The CDR3 nucleotides are TGTGCCAGTAGTATCAGAGGCGAAACTAACTATGGGCACAACTTC. Its translation is CASSIRGETNYGHNF. The rearrangement links TRBV19 to TRBJ2-7; D gene ambiguous. CDR1 and CDR2 from the germline V gene are LNHDA and SQIVND (reference sequence). CDR3 length: 15 residues.

This chain connects TRBV29-1 to TRBJ1-2, with a possible D match to TRBD1 (6 bases). Germline CDR1 and CDR2: SQVTM and ANQGSEA. The CDR3 sequence is 12 residues long. V dropped 3 bases and J dropped 6 bases, with 11 bases sitting between them. CDR3 in DNA: TGCAGCGTTGACTCAGGGGATGATGGCTACACCTTC. This codes for CSVDSGDDGYTF.

This clonotype was picked up many times. V and J are TRBV6-4 and TRBJ2-7; 8 bases fit TRBD1. The V segment lost 8 bases and the J segment 2 bases; nucleotides outside the gene matches: 5. The CDR3 has 13 residues. Germline CDR1 is MRHNA and CDR2 is SNTAGT. Here the CDR3 DNA reads TGTGCCAGCGGACAGGGCCTACCCTACGAGCAGTACTTC. Residues: CASGQGLPYEQYF.

The chain couples TRBV7-9 to TRBJ1-5; 10 bases align to TRBD1. Germline lookup yields CDR1 SEHNR and CDR2 FQNEAQ (reference sequence). With V trimmed by 7 bases and J by 13 bases, 19 bases remained unmatched. The CDR3 contains 16 residues. The CDR3 reads CASTQLDRGLTEAQHF. The CDR3 DNA reads as TGTGCCAGCACCCAACTAGACAGGGGGCTCACTGAAGCTCAGCATTTT.

This clonotype occurred many times. The gene calls are TRBV5-1 and TRBJ2-3; 9 positions match TRBD2. J gave up 3 bases and V 0 bases, and 8 bases lay outside the gene matches. The CDR3 runs 17 residues. CDR1 SGHRS and CDR2 YFSETQ come from the germline V gene. The DNA for the CDR3 is TGCGCCAGCAGCTTGGTGTCTAGCGGGGTTGGAACAGATACGCAGTATTTT. This translates into CASSLVSSGVGTDTQYF.

The V gene is TRBV7-9, the J gene TRBJ2-7; 7 positions agree with TRBD1. The junction had 8 bases not matched to a gene; V was cut back by 0 bases and J by 3 bases. CDR3 length equals 16 residues. Germline CDR1 reads SEHNR; CDR2 reads FQNEAQ (reference sequence). CDR3 nucleotide sequence: TGTGCCAGCAGCTTAGCCTTTGGGGACAGTCTCTACGAGCAGTACTTC. Amino acid sequence: CASSLAFGDSLYEQYF.

With regard to this clonotype: At one end the junction does not follow the germline gene, possibly because of a read error. This chain uses TRBV15 with TRBJ1-2; 9 positions agree with TRBD1. The CDR3 loop spans 16 amino acids. The germline V gene encodes CDR1 LNHNV and CDR2 YYDKDF (reference sequence). The CDR3 DNA reads as TGTGCCACCAGCAGAGATTTTTTTCTAAGGGACAGGGCTCCTGGCTTC. As protein: CATSRDFFLRDRAPGF.